This T cell receptor beta chain appears in the sequencing data of a study of blood T cell repertoires in COVID-19. Study as a whole: In each case, the material was cDNA or gDNA derived from T cells, B-cell-depleted T cells, or PBMCs.

Per the authors' pipeline: Reference gene primer amplification in the assay estimated nucleated cell counts. TCRdb keeps only in-frame clones here, not all; method: immunoSEQ multiplex PCR. V and J calls and clone size are copied from that table; D and trimming were computed from the DNA. The top ten hold under 2% of the sample, which has more than 200,000 clones, around 90% seen once. Germline V lookup: CDR1 SQVTM, CDR2 ANQGSEA. The V end was cut by 7 bases, the J end by 7 bases, with 13 bases between. The CDR3 length is 11 residues. The clonotype comes from a man between 65 and 85 years old with acute or convalescent COVID-19. Sequencing input: peripheral blood. The chain carries TRBV29-1 and TRBJ1-2; the D gene is possibly TRBD1 (5 bases). This CDR3 is CSAHGAGGYTF. The CDR3 DNA reads TGCAGCGCTCATGGGGCCGGTGGCTACACCTTC.